Listed here are 17 T cell receptor beta chains from one sample, sequenced in a study of T cells after yellow fever vaccination. TCRdb used MiXCR to reprocess the 5' RACE reads, holding one entry per CDR3 protein. The sample includes approximately 330,000 distinct CDR3 sequences, roughly 4.3% of them seen just once. The material was PBMCs, obtained 5 days after the yellow fever booster vaccination. The receptors were gathered from a man younger than 35 who received the YFV17D yellow fever vaccine.

This clonotype was detected many times. The chain joins TRBV7-9 to TRBJ1-6, with D unclear. Germline V gene data show CDR1 as SEHNR and CDR2 as FQNEAQ (reference sequence). This CDR3 spans 14 amino acids. The V end lost 3 bases, the J end lost 7 bases, and 10 bases lay between the germline ends. The CDR3: CASSLGRRNSPLHF. DNA for the CDR3: TGTGCCAGCAGCTTGGGCCGGAGAAATTCACCCCTCCACTTT.

This clonotype was detected many times. The chain is built from TRBV29-1 and TRBJ2-1, with D tentatively TRBD2 (5 bases). The V and J ends lost 4 bases and 8 bases respectively, with 9 bases between them. CDR1 is SQVTM and CDR2 is ANQGSEA in the germline V gene. The CDR3 length is 11 residues. Written as DNA, the CDR3 is TGCAGCGTTGGGTCAGCGGATGAGCAGTTCTTC. This codes for CSVGSADEQFF.

The genes are TRBV3-1 and TRBJ2-2, with 7 bases lining up with TRBD1. The junction had 5 bases not matched to a gene; V was cut back by 1 base and J by 6 bases. This CDR3 is 15 amino acids long. Germline V gene data show CDR1 as LGHDT and CDR2 as YNNKEL (reference sequence). This CDR3 reads CASSQAGQKAGELFF. The CDR3 DNA reads TGTGCCAGCAGCCAAGCGGGACAGAAGGCCGGGGAGCTGTTTTTT.

This clonotype was seen more than once but under ten times. The chain has TRBV6-2 or TRBV6-3 and TRBJ1-5; D is ambiguous. The CDR3 spans 14 residues. Germline values: CDR1 MNHEY, CDR2 SVGEGT. The V end was cut by 6 bases, the J end by 1 base, with 10 bases between. The chain's CDR3 is CASSLPRSNQPQHF. In nucleotides, the CDR3 is TGTGCCAGCAGCCTCCCCAGGAGCAATCAGCCCCAGCATTTT.

This clonotype was found a few times. The chain combines TRBV3-1 with TRBJ2-5, with TRBD2 matching 8 bases. There are 14 residues in the CDR3. V dropped 4 bases and J dropped 7; count of bases not matched to a gene: 8. Germline-derived CDR1 and CDR2 are LGHDT and YNNKEL (reference sequence). The CDR3 protein is CASSPAGGAGTQYF. As DNA, the CDR3 is TGTGCCAGCAGCCCGGCCGGGGGGGCCGGGACCCAGTACTTC.

The chain combines TRBV11-2 with TRBJ2-1; 10 bases are shared with TRBD2. J lost 0 bases, V lost 4 bases, and 3 bases had no gene match. There are 16 residues in the CDR3. Germline V gives CDR1 SGHAT, CDR2 FQNNGV. The CDR3 DNA follows: TGTGCCAGCAGCTCCACTAGCGGGGACTCCTACAATGAGCAGTTCTTC. As protein: CASSSTSGDSYNEQFF. The full variable domain, rest sourced from reference TRBV11-2 and TRBJ2-1, is EAGVAQSPRYKIIEKRQSVAFWCNPISGHATLYWYQQILGQGPKLLIQFQNNGVVDDSQLPKDRFSAERLKGVDSTLKIQPAKLEDSAVYLCASSSTSGDSYNEQFFGPGTRLTVL.

This clonotype was counted a few times. The V gene is TRBV20-1, the J gene TRBJ2-5; D not certain. Germline CDR1 DFQATT, CDR2 SNEGSKA (reference sequence). Trimming removed 2 bases at V and 2 bases at J, with 9 bases between. The CDR3 spans 13 residues. The DNA of the CDR3 is TGCAGTGCTAGATTACGGCAGCAAGAGACCCAGTACTTC. The encoded protein is CSARLRQQETQYF.

This clonotype was seen at least ten times. The chain employs TRBV3-1 and TRBJ1-5, with no clear D. Between the trimmed V and J ends, which lost 3 bases and 2 bases, there was a span of 8 bases. This CDR3 spans 14 amino acids. CDR1 and CDR2 from the germline V gene are LGHDT and YNNKEL (reference sequence). The DNA for the CDR3 is TGTGCCAGCAGCCACGGACGGCGCAATCAGCCCCAGCATTTT. It codes for CASSHGRRNQPQHF.

A note on this clonotype: At one of its ends the junction is not consistent with the germline gene, which may arise from a read error. The V call is TRBV3-1, the J call TRBJ1-1; D is unresolved. Germline V gene lookup returns CDR1 LGHDT and CDR2 YNNKEL (reference sequence). The CDR3 runs to 14 residues. Written as DNA, the CDR3 is TGTGCCAGCAGCCTAACCGGCCCCGACACCGAAGCTTTCTTT. As protein: CASSLTGPDTEAFF.

This clonotype was counted only a few times. The V call is TRBV3-1, the J call TRBJ2-2; D might be TRBD1 (6 bases). Trimming took off 4 bases at V and 1 base at J, with 13 bases between the two ends. This CDR3 is built from 16 residues. Germline CDR1 and CDR2: LGHDT and YNNKEL (reference sequence). The CDR3: CASSLLWGQNTGELFF. In nucleotides, the CDR3 is TGTGCCAGCAGCCTCCTGTGGGGACAGAACACCGGGGAGCTGTTTTTT.

The rearrangement uses TRBV20-1 and TRBJ2-1; D is perhaps TRBD2 (6 bases). The V gene's germline CDR1 is DFQATT and CDR2 SNEGSKA (reference sequence). This CDR3 is built from 11 residues. V lost 0 bases and J lost 10, with 7 bases in between. The CDR3 is CSAREEGEQFF. The CDR3 DNA reads as TGCAGTGCTAGAGAGGAGGGGGAGCAGTTCTTC.

This clonotype was recorded a few times. The chain carries TRBV5-1 and TRBJ2-6; D is ambiguous. This CDR3 region has 15 residues. Looked up from germline, CDR1 is SGHRS and CDR2 is YFSETQ. V was cut by 3 bases and J by 4 bases, with 11 bases left in between. CDR3 bases: TGCGCCAGCAGCTCGATCGCCACCGGGGCCAACGTCCTGACTTTC. Translated: CASSSIATGANVLTF.

This clonotype was counted only a few times. The chain recombines TRBV7-2 with TRBJ2-7; D assignment may be TRBD1 or TRBD2 (5 bases each). V was pared by 2 bases and J by 0 bases, with 14 bases between. The CDR3 length is 16 residues. CDR1 and CDR2 (germline): SGHTA, FQGNSA. The CDR3 DNA sequence: TGTGCCAGCAGCTTATCTGGGGCGGGCTTCTCCTACGAGCAGTACTTC. Its protein product is CASSLSGAGFSYEQYF.

This clonotype was seen a handful of times. The rearrangement links TRBV12-3 or TRBV12-4 to TRBJ2-5; 9 nucleotides line up with TRBD2. V trimming: 2 bases; J trimming: 2 bases; junction bases outside the gene matches: 9. There are 17 residues in the CDR3. CDR3 coding DNA: TGTGCCAGCAGTTTATCCAGCGGGGGGTCGATTCAAGAGACCCAGTACTTC. It is translated as CASSLSSGGSIQETQYF.

This clonotype was counted many times. The V call is TRBV20-1, the J call TRBJ2-2; 7 bases agree with TRBD2. CDR3 length: 15 residues. The germline V gene has CDR1 DFQATT and CDR2 SNEGSKA (reference sequence). V shed 2 bases and J 7 bases; nucleotides not matched to a gene: 10. The DNA of the CDR3 is TGCAGTGCTAGATATTACGGACTAGTCGGCGGGGAGCTGTTTTTT. Its protein is CSARYYGLVGGELFF.

V and J are TRBV12-3 or TRBV12-4 and TRBJ1-1, with D hard to call. The CDR3 totals 13 residues. V was pared by 7 bases and J by 1 base, with 10 bases between. The CDR3 reads CASIFGPNTEAFF. The CDR3 DNA sequence: TGTGCCAGCATCTTTGGCCCGAACACTGAAGCTTTCTTT.

This clonotype has only a few counts. This rearrangement joins TRBV28 to TRBJ1-1, with D uncertain. The germline CDR1 and CDR2 sequences are MDHEN and SYDVKM. Trimming stripped 2 bases from V and 8 bases from J, with 15 bases between. This CDR3 contains 14 residues. CDR3 in DNA: TGTGCCAGCAGTTTAATCAGGCCTCGCCCCGAAGCTTTCTTT. This translates into CASSLIRPRPEAFF.